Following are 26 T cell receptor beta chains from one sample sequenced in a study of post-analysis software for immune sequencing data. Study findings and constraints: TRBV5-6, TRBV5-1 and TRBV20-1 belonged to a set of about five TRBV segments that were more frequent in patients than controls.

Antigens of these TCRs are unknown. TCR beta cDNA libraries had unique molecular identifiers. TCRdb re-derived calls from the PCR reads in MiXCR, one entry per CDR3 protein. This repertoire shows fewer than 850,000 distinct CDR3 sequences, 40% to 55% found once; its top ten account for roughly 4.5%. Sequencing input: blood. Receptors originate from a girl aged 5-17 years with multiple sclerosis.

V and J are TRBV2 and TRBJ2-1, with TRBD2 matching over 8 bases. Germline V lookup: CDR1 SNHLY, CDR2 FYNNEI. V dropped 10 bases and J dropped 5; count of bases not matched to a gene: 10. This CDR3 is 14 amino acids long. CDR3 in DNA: TGTGCCACCGCCGGGACTAGAGGGCACAATGAGCAGTTCTTC. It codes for CATAGTRGHNEQFF.

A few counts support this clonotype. The CDR3 sequence: CASSQDEREASYNEQFF. In DNA form, the CDR3 reads TGCGCCAGCAGCCAAGACGAGCGGGAGGCTTCCTACAATGAGCAGTTCTTC. This chain joins TRBV4-1 and TRBJ2-1, with 9 bases aligning to TRBD2. The V gene's germline CDR1 is MGHRA and CDR2 YSYEKL. There are 17 residues in the CDR3. Trimming took 0 bases from V and 1 from J; bases not matched to a gene: 4.

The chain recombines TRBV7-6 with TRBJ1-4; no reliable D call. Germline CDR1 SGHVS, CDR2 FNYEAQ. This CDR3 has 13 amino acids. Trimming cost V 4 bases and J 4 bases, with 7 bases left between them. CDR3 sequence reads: CASSWELNEKLFF. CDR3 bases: TGTGCCAGCAGCTGGGAACTTAATGAAAAACTGTTTTTT.

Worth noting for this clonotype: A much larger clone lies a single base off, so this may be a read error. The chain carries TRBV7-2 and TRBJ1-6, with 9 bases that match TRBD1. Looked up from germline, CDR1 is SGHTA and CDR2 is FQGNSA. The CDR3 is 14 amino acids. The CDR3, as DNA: TGTGCCGGCAGCTTAGGACAGGGGCATTCACCCCTCCACTTT. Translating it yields CAGSLGQGHSPLHF.

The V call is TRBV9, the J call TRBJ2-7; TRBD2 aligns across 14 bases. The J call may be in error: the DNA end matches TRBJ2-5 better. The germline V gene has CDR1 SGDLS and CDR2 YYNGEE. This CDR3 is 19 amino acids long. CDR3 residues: CASSVAGTSGRGSQETQYF. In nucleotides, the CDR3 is TGTGCCAGCAGCGTAGCTGGGACTAGCGGGAGAGGTTCACAAGAGACCCAGTACTTC.

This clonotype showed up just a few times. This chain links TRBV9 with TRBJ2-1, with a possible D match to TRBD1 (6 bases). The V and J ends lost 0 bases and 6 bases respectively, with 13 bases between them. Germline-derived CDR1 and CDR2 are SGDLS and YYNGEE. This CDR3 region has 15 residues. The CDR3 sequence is CASSVEGQTGNEQFF. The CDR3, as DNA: TGTGCCAGCAGCGTAGAGGGACAAACCGGCAATGAGCAGTTCTTC.

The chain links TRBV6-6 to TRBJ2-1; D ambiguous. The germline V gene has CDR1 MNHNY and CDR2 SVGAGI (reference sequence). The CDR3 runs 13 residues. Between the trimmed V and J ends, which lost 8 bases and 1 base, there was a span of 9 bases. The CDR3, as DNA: TGTGCCAGCGTACAAGGGTCCTACAATGAGCAGTTCTTC. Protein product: CASVQGSYNEQFF.

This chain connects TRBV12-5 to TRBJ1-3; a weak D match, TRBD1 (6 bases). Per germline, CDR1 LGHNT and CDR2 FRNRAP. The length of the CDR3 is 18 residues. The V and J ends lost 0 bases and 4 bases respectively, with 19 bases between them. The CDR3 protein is CASGLVLVRGASGNTIYF. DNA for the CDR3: TGTGCTAGTGGTTTGGTACTTGTGCGGGGGGCGTCAGGAAACACCATATATTTT.

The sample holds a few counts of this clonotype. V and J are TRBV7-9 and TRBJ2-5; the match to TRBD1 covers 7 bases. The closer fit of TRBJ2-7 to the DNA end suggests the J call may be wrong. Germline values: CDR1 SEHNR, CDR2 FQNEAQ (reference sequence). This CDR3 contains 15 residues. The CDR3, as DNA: TGTGCCAGCAGCTCATCCCGCCGGGACAGACTCGAGCAGTACTTC. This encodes CASSSSRRDRLEQYF.

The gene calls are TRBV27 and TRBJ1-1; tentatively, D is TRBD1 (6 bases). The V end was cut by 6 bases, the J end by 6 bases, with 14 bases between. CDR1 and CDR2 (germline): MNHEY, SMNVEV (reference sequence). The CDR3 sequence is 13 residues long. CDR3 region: CASSPTGPPEAFF. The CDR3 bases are TGTGCCAGCAGCCCAACAGGGCCCCCTGAAGCTTTCTTT.

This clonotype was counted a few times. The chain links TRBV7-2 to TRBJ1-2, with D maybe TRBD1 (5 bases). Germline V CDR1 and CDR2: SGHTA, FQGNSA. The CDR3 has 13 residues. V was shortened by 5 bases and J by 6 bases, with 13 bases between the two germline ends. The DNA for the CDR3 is TGTGCCAGCAGCAAGGGGTTTGGTGATGGCTACACCTTC. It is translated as CASSKGFGDGYTF. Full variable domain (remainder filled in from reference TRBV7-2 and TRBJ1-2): GAGVSQSPSNKVTEKGKDVELRCDPISGHTALYWYRQSLGQGLEFLIYFQGNSAPDKSGLPSDRFSAERTGGSVSTLTIQRTQQEDSAVYLCASSKGFGDGYTFGSGTRLTVV.

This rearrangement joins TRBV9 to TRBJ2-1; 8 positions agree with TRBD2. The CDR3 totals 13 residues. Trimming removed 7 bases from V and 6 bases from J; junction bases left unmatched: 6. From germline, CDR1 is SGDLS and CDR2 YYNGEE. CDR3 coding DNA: TGTGCCAGCTTAGCCGGGACTAGCAATGAGCAGTTCTTC. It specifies CASLAGTSNEQFF.

The CDR3 spells CASSQDWASAQETQYF. The CDR3 coding sequence is TGTGCCAGCAGCCAAGATTGGGCTAGCGCCCAAGAGACCCAGTACTTC. The V gene is TRBV3-1, the J gene TRBJ2-5; tentative D call: TRBD2 (6 bases). V shed 0 bases and J shed 1 base, with 12 bases lying between them. This CDR3 has 16 amino acids. CDR1 and CDR2 from the germline V gene are LGHDT and YNNKEL (reference sequence).

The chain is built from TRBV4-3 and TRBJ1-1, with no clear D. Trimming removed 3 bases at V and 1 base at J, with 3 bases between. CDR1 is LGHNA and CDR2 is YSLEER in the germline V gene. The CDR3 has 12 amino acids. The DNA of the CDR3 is TGCGCCAGCAGCCAGAGGAACACTGAAGCTTTCTTT. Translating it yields CASSQRNTEAFF.

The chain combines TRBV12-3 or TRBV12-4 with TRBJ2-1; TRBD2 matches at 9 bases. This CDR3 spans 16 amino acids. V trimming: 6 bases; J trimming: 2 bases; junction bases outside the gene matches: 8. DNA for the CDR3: TGTGCCAGCAGGCCCCCCAGCGGGAGGACCTACAATGAGCAGTTCTTC. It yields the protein CASRPPSGRTYNEQFF.

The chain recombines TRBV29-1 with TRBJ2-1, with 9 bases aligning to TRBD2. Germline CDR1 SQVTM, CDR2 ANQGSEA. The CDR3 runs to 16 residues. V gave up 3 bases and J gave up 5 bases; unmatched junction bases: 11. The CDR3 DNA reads TGCAGCGTTGAGGATCCCTCCCGCGGGGGGGACAATGAGCAGTTCTTC. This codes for CSVEDPSRGGDNEQFF.

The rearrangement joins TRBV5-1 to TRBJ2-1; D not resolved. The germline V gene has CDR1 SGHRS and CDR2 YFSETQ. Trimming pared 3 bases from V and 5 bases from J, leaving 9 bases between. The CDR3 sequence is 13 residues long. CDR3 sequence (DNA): TGCGCCAGCAGCTCCGTCATAAACAATGAGCAGTTCTTC. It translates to CASSSVINNEQFF.

The CDR3 DNA is TGTGCCAGCAGTGTGGCGTCGACAAGTTCACCCCTCCACTTT. It codes for CASSVASTSSPLHF. The chain employs TRBV25-1 and TRBJ1-6; D not certain. The CDR3 totals 14 residues. V lost 4 bases and J 9 bases, leaving 13 bases between the germline ends. Germline CDR1 reads MGHDK; CDR2 reads SYGVNS.

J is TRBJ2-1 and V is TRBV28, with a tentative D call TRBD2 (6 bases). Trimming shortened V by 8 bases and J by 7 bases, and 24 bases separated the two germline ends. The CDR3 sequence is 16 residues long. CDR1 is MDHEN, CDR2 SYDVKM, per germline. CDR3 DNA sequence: TGTGCCAGCGCTAAGAGGGGAGGAGTTCCCTGGAATGAGCAGTTCTTC. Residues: CASAKRGGVPWNEQFF.

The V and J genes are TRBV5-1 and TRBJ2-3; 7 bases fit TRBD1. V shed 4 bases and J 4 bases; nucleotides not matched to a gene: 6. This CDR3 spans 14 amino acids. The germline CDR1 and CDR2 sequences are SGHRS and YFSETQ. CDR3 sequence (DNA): TGCGCCAGCAGCATCCGACAGGGCGCAGATACGCAGTATTTT. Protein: CASSIRQGADTQYF. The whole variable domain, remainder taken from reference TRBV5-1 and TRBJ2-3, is KAGVTQTPRYLIKTRGQQVTLSCSPISGHRSVSWYQQTPGQGLQFLFEYFSETQRNKGNFPGRFSGRQFSNSRSEMNVSTLELGDSALYLCASSIRQGADTQYFGPGTRLTVL.

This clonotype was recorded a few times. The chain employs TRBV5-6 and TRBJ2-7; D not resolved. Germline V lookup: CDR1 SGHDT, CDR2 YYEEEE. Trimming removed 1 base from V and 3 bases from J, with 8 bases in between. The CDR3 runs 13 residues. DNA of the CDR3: TGTGCCAGCAGCTTGTCATCTGACTACGAGCAGTACTTC. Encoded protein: CASSLSSDYEQYF.

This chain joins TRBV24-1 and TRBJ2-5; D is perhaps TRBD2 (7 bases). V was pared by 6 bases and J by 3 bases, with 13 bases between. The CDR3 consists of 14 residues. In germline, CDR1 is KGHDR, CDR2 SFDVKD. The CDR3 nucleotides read TGTGCCACCAGTCGGAGCGGGGACAAAGAGACCCAGTACTTC. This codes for CATSRSGDKETQYF.

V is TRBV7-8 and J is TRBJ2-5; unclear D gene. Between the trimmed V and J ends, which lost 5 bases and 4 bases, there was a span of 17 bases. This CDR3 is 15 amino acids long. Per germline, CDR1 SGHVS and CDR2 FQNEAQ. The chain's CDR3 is CASSLSRWGVETQYF. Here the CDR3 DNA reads TGTGCCAGCAGCCTATCCCGGTGGGGTGTAGAGACCCAGTACTTC. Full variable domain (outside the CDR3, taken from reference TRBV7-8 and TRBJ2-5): GAGVSQSPRYKVAKRGQDVALRCDPISGHVSLFWYQQALGQGPEFLTYFQNEAQLDKSGLPSDRFFAERPEGSVSTLKIQRTQQEDSAVYLCASSLSRWGVETQYFGPGTRLLVL.

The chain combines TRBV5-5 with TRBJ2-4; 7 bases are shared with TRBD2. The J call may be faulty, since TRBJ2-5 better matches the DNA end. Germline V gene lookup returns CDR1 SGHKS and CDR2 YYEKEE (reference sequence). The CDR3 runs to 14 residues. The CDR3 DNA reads TGTGCCAGCCGGCGGGAGACTAGTAGAGAGACCCAGTACTTC. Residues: CASRRETSRETQYF.

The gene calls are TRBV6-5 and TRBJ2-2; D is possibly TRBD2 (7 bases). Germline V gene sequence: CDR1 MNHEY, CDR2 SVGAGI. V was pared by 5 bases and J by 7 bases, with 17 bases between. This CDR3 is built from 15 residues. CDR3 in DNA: TGTGCCAGCAGTCACTACGGGGGGCAGGGCGGGGAGCTGTTTTTT. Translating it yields CASSHYGGQGGELFF.

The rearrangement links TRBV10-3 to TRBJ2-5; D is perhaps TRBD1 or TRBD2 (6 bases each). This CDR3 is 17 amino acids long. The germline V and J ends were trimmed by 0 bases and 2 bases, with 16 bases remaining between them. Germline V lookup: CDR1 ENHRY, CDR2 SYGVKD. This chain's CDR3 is CAISESIEQGLQETQYF. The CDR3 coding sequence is TGTGCCATCAGTGAGTCGATTGAACAGGGACTTCAAGAGACCCAGTACTTC.